This T cell receptor beta chain was sequenced in a study of PD-1 blockade in classical Hodgkin lymphoma. Study-wide results and caveats: Baseline TCR diversity was reportedly lower in newly diagnosed patients than healthy donors. While CD8+ TCR diversity did not rise significantly by C4D1, CD4+ TCR diversity did. Reasons behind the repertoire differences stay unclear, perhaps disease activity or earlier therapy.

Assay: immunoSEQ multiplex PCR; the TCRdb copy retains only in-frame clones and omits some. This table has around 30,000 clones, more than 60% appearing once. Concerning this clone: Its antigen is unknown.

V dropped 4 bases and J dropped 0; count of bases not matched to a gene: 6. CDR1 and CDR2 from the germline V gene are SGHDT and YYEEEE. The CDR3 runs to 16 residues. There was relapse after autologous stem cell transplantation in every patient, and there was variation in brentuximab vedotin exposure. The chain recombines TRBV5-6 with TRBJ1-3, with 8 bases that match TRBD1. This sequence originates from a human donor with classical Hodgkin lymphoma. Here the sequenced sample was peripheral blood mononuclear cells (PBMCs), taken before the second cycle of nivolumab. The CDR3, as DNA: TGTGCCAGCAGCCACCGGACAGGGATCTCTGGAAACACCATATATTTT. Translation gives CASSHRTGISGNTIYF.